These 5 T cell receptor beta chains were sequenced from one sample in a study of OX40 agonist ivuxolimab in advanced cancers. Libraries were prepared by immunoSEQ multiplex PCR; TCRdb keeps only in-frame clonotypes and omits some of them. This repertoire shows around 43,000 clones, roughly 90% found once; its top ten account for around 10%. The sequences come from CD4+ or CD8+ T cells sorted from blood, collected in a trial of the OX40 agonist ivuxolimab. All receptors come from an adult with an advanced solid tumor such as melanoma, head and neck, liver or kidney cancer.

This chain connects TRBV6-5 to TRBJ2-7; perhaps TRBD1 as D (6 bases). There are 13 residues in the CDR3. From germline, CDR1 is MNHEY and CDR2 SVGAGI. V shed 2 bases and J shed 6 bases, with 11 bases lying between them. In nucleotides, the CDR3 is TGTGCCAGCAGTTACAGTGGGGGCCTCGAGCAGTACTTC. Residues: CASSYSGGLEQYF.

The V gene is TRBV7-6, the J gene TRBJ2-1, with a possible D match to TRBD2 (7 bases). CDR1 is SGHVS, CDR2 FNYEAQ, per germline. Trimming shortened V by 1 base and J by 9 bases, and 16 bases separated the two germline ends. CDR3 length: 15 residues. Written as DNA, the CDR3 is TGTGCCAGCAGCTTAGAGGTGGGGGGGCCGGGTGAGCAGTTCTTC. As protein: CASSLEVGGPGEQFF.

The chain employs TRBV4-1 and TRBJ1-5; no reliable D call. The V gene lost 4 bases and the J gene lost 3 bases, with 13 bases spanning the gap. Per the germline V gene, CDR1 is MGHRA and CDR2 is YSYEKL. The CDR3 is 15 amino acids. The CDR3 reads CASSLLDTINQPQHF. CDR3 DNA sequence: TGCGCCAGCAGCCTATTAGACACGATCAATCAGCCCCAGCATTTT.

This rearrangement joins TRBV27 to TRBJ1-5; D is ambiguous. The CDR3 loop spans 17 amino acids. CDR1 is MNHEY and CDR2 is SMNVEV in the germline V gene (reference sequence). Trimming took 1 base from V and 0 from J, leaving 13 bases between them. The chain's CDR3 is CASSLWAVEYSNQPQHF. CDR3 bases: TGTGCCAGCAGTTTATGGGCAGTAGAATATAGCAATCAGCCCCAGCATTTT.

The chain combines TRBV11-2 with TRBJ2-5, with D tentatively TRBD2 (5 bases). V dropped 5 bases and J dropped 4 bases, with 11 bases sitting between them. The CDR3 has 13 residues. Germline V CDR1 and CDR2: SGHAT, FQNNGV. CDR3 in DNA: TGTGCCAGCAGCGCGGGCCTCCCAGAGACCCAGTACTTC. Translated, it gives CASSAGLPETQYF.